These T cell receptor beta chains were read from a single sample in a study of regulatory T cells in long-lasting Graves disease. TCRdb reprocessed the multiplex PCR reads via MiXCR and lists one record per CDR3 protein. Of 400,000 to 500,000 distinct CDR3 sequences listed, about 15% are singletons. The same sample was also studied in work on T cells in Graves' hyperthyroidism and ophthalmopathy.

This specimen consisted of peripheral blood mononuclear cells (PBMCs), obtained at new diagnosis, from a patient treated with antithyroid drugs. These receptors were collected from a woman between 45 and 60 years old with Graves disease. Each CDR3 is given with its conserved first and last residue. The order of the fields is D gene, J gene, V gene, clone size, CDR3 DNA, CDR3 protein. The D gene is left open where the match is weak. Clone size is given for some rows only: seen once, a few or many times, or a class if the clone is expanded.

D: .; J: TRBJ2-3; V: TRBV5-4; size: many; DNA: TGTGCCAGCAGCTTGCATCCTAGCTCCGTGGATACGCAGTATTTT; CDR3: CASSLHPSSVDTQYF
D: .; J: TRBJ1-1; V: TRBV12-3/TRBV12-4; size: many; DNA: TGTGCCAGCAGTCCAATTTCGAACACTGAAGCTTTCTTT; CDR3: CASSPISNTEAFF
D: TRBD2; J: TRBJ2-1; V: TRBV20-1; size: many; DNA: TGCAGTGCCCCACCGGGGACTAGCGCCTACAATGAGCAGTTCTTC; CDR3: CSAPPGTSAYNEQFF
D: .; J: TRBJ2-4; V: TRBV5-4; size: few; DNA: TGTGCCAGCAGCCTTGCGGGACTTTACGACATTCAGTACTTC; CDR3: CASSLAGLYDIQYF
D: TRBD2; J: TRBJ2-1; V: TRBV9; size: .; DNA: TGTGCCAGCAGCGATGCGGCTAGCGGGAGTAATGAGCAGTTCTTC; CDR3: CASSDAASGSNEQFF
D: .; J: TRBJ2-5; V: TRBV29-1; size: .; DNA: TGCAGCGCGCAGTCTAGGGAGACCCAGTACTTC; CDR3: CSAQSRETQYF
D: .; J: TRBJ2-1; V: TRBV7-3; size: many; DNA: TGTGCCAGCAGCTCCCCGGACCTCTCCTACAATGAGCAGTTCTTC; CDR3: CASSSPDLSYNEQFF
D: TRBD2; J: TRBJ2-1; V: TRBV7-3; size: many; DNA: TGTGCCAGCAGCTTAACCGGGACTATCGGCTACAATGAGCAGTTCTTC; CDR3: CASSLTGTIGYNEQFF
D: .; J: TRBJ1-4; V: TRBV5-8; size: .; DNA: TGTGCCAGCAGCTTGGAGGGTGCAACTAATGAAAAACTGTTTTTT; CDR3: CASSLEGATNEKLFF
D: .; J: TRBJ2-7; V: TRBV5-1; size: .; DNA: TGCGCCAGCAGCAGTCGGGACACCCGGGGCGGGCAGTACTTC; CDR3: CASSSRDTRGGQYF
D: .; J: TRBJ2-7; V: TRBV18; size: .; DNA: TGTGCCAGCTCACCAGCTAGCCAAAGCTCCTACGAGCAGTACTTC; CDR3: CASSPASQSSYEQYF
D: .; J: TRBJ2-7; V: TRBV12-3/TRBV12-4; size: many; DNA: TGTGCCAGCAGTCGAAGGTGGGAGAGCTCCTACGAGCAGTACTTC; CDR3: CASSRRWESSYEQYF
D: .; J: TRBJ2-1; V: TRBV4-1; size: .; DNA: TGCGCCAGCAGCCAAGAATCGGAGGGGTCCTACAATGAGCAGTTCTTC; CDR3: CASSQESEGSYNEQFF
D: .; J: TRBJ2-3; V: TRBV28; size: .; DNA: TGTGCCACCGAGTTTCGCTCCACAGATACGCAGTATTTT; CDR3: CATEFRSTDTQYF
D: .; J: TRBJ2-2; V: TRBV10-1; size: .; DNA: TGCGCCAGCAGTGAGTCCGGCAGGGCAGCGAACACCGGGGAGCTGTTTTTT; CDR3: CASSESGRAANTGELFF
D: .; J: TRBJ1-2; V: TRBV12-5; size: many; DNA: TGTGCTAGTGGTTTGTGGGGGTATGGCTACACCTTC; CDR3: CASGLWGYGYTF
D: .; J: TRBJ1-5; V: TRBV6-1; size: many; DNA: TGTGCCAGCAAAGTTGGTAGCAATCAGCCCCAGCATTTT; CDR3: CASKVGSNQPQHF
D: TRBD2; J: TRBJ2-7; V: TRBV7-8; size: few; DNA: TGTGCCAGCAGCTTACCGTACGGGACTAGCATATACGAGCAGTACTTC; CDR3: CASSLPYGTSIYEQYF
D: .; J: TRBJ1-2; V: TRBV28; size: many; DNA: TGTGCCAGCAGTCGTAGGGACCGCCTAGAGTATGGCTACACCTTC; CDR3: CASSRRDRLEYGYTF
D: TRBD1; J: TRBJ2-7; V: TRBV20-1; size: few; DNA: TGCAGTGCTCACAGCGACAGGGGCACCTACGAGCAGTACTTC; CDR3: CSAHSDRGTYEQYF
D: TRBD2; J: TRBJ2-7; V: TRBV14; size: many; DNA: TGTGCCAGCAGCCAAGCCCAAATCGGGCTAGCGGGAGTTTACGAGCAGTACTTC; CDR3: CASSQAQIGLAGVYEQYF
D: TRBD2; J: TRBJ2-5; V: TRBV28; size: .; DNA: TGTGCCAGCAGTTTTCCGGGGACTAGCAAAGAGACCCAGTACTTC; CDR3: CASSFPGTSKETQYF
D: TRBD2; J: TRBJ2-1; V: TRBV19; size: many; DNA: TGTGCCAGTAATTCGCCTACTAGCGGGAGACAAAATGAGCAGTTCTTC; CDR3: CASNSPTSGRQNEQFF
D: TRBD2; J: TRBJ2-1; V: TRBV7-3; size: .; DNA: TGTGCCAGCAGCCTGACTAGCTCGGCCAATGAGCAGTTCTTC; CDR3: CASSLTSSANEQFF
D: TRBD1; J: TRBJ2-2; V: TRBV28; size: many; DNA: TGTGCCAGCAGGGGATCCGGGACAGTCTGGACAGGGGAGCTGTTTTTT; CDR3: CASRGSGTVWTGELFF
D: .; J: TRBJ2-7; V: TRBV13; size: few; DNA: TGTGCCAGCAGCTTATACAACCTAGAGGCCAGTGCCTACGAGCAGTACTTC; CDR3: CASSLYNLEASAYEQYF
D: .; J: TRBJ2-3; V: TRBV7-6; size: many; DNA: TGTGCCAGCAGCCCTCGGGACCGAGGGGCAGATACGCAGTATTTT; CDR3: CASSPRDRGADTQYF
D: .; J: TRBJ1-2; V: TRBV6-2/TRBV6-3; size: many; DNA: TGTGCCAGCAGTTACTCGATCGACTATGGCTACACCTTC; CDR3: CASSYSIDYGYTF
D: TRBD2; J: TRBJ2-1; V: TRBV18; size: .; DNA: TGTGCCAGCTCACCAGAAGCGGGGGACAATGAGCAGTTCTTC; CDR3: CASSPEAGDNEQFF
D: .; J: TRBJ1-1; V: TRBV7-9; size: .; DNA: TGTGCCAGCAGCTTGGTAGCCCGGGGGCGCACTGAAGCTTTCTTT; CDR3: CASSLVARGRTEAFF
D: .; J: TRBJ1-1; V: TRBV11-1; size: many; DNA: TGTGCCAGCAGCTTCTCGAGGGGCACTGAAGCTTTCTTT; CDR3: CASSFSRGTEAFF
D: .; J: TRBJ1-5; V: TRBV3-1; size: many; DNA: TGCGCCAGCAGTCAGGGAAGCAATCAGCCCCAGCATTTT; CDR3: CASSQGSNQPQHF
D: .; J: TRBJ2-7; V: TRBV10-1; size: .; DNA: TGCGCCAGCAGTGAAGGGTGGGACACTCCACACGAGCAGTACTTC; CDR3: CASSEGWDTPHEQYF
D: .; J: TRBJ1-4; V: TRBV28; size: .; DNA: TGTGCCAGCAGTTTAATTGGCGGGTCAGGGGAAGAAAAACTGTTTTTT; CDR3: CASSLIGGSGEEKLFF
D: TRBD2; J: TRBJ2-1; V: TRBV28; size: .; DNA: TGTGCCAGCAGTACGACTAGCGGGAGTGTAGGGCAGTTCTTC; CDR3: CASSTTSGSVGQFF
D: .; J: TRBJ2-2; V: TRBV12-3/TRBV12-4; size: many; DNA: TGTGCCAGCAGTACCGCTGGTGGGAACACCGGGGAGCTGTTTTTT; CDR3: CASSTAGGNTGELFF
D: TRBD2; J: TRBJ2-3; V: TRBV27; size: many; DNA: TGTGCCAGCAGTTCCCCGGGGACTAGCGGGAGGGAGGGAGATACGCAGTATTTT; CDR3: CASSSPGTSGREGDTQYF
D: TRBD2; J: TRBJ2-7; V: TRBV6-1; size: many; DNA: TGTGCCAGCAGCTACAACGGACTAGCGGGGGCCTACGAGCAGTACTTC; CDR3: CASSYNGLAGAYEQYF
D: TRBD2; J: TRBJ2-1; V: TRBV20-1; size: many; DNA: TGCAGTGCTAGAGTCGGGAGGTCCCCCAATGAGCAGTTCTTC; CDR3: CSARVGRSPNEQFF